The 18 T cell receptor beta chains listed next were all sequenced from one sample in a study of blood T cells in healthy people across ages. Alongside a J-beta primer mix, a sample-barcoded 5' primer served in a second PCR lasting about 7 to 12 cycles. MiXCR, run by TCRdb on the 5' RACE reads, gives a single entry per CDR3 protein. This table has about 1,800,000 distinct CDR3 sequences, 28% appearing once. Sequenced: blood. Receptors originate from a woman aged 25 to 39 in good health.

This clonotype was counted at least ten times. This chain joins TRBV24-1 and TRBJ2-7, with D possibly matching TRBD2 (5 bases). V dropped 4 bases and J dropped 6 bases, with 12 bases sitting between them. Germline V lookup: CDR1 KGHDR, CDR2 SFDVKD. The CDR3 extends over 13 amino acids. CDR3: CATSEDSVAEQYF. CDR3 coding DNA: TGTGCCACCAGTGAGGACTCAGTGGCCGAGCAGTACTTC.

This clonotype was detected only a few times. The chain uses TRBV5-1 and TRBJ1-2; a possible D gene is TRBD1 (6 bases). V was cut by 3 bases and J by 4 bases, with 13 bases left in between. The CDR3 is 14 amino acids. The germline CDR1 and CDR2 sequences are SGHRS and YFSETQ. CDR3 in amino acids: CASSSRQDPYGYTF. Here the CDR3 DNA reads TGCGCCAGCAGCTCCAGACAGGACCCCTATGGCTACACCTTC.

At least ten counts were recorded for this clonotype. The chain is built from TRBV7-2 and TRBJ1-1, with D possibly matching TRBD1 (5 bases). The CDR3 length is 16 residues. V gave up 1 base and J gave up 1 base, with 13 bases separating them. Per the germline V gene, CDR1 is SGHTA and CDR2 is FQGNSA. CDR3 nucleotide sequence: TGTGCCAGCAGCTTAGATTCCGGAGGGGAGAACACTGAAGCTTTCTTT. Amino acids: CASSLDSGGENTEAFF.

This clonotype has a handful of counts. This chain joins TRBV25-1 and TRBJ1-5, with TRBD1 as a possible D gene (6 bases). Deletions cut 9 bases from V and 2 bases from J, with 23 bases between. The CDR3 extends over 17 amino acids. Per germline, CDR1 MGHDK and CDR2 SYGVNS. The CDR3 region is CARGRRGGVIGNQPQHF. As DNA, the CDR3 is TGTGCCAGGGGTAGGAGAGGGGGGGTAATAGGCAATCAGCCCCAGCATTTT.

This clonotype was seen a few times. V and J are TRBV7-8 and TRBJ2-1, with TRBD2 as a possible D gene (6 bases). Trimming took 8 bases from V and 6 from J, leaving 17 bases between them. This CDR3 region has 14 residues. Germline CDR1 SGHVS, CDR2 FQNEAQ. CDR3 DNA sequence: TGTGCCAGCGGGACTCATGGCGGGGTCAATGAGCAGTTCTTC. Translation: CASGTHGGVNEQFF.

This clonotype was seen repeatedly, ten times or more. The rearrangement links TRBV25-1 to TRBJ2-3; 7 bases align to TRBD1. The germline V gene encodes CDR1 MGHDK and CDR2 SYGVNS. The V gene end was trimmed by 8 bases and the J gene end by 6 bases; junction bases not matched to a gene: 14. The CDR3 consists of 15 residues. As DNA, the CDR3 is TGTGCCAGCTCCCCGGGGAACAGGGGAGTGGATACGCAGTATTTT. Translation gives CASSPGNRGVDTQYF.

Regarding this clonotype: This is likely a read error, given that the CDR3 carries no conserved phenylalanine or tryptophan at its end. The CDR3 nucleotides are TGTGCCACCAGTAGTTACGACTCCTACGAGCAGTACTTA. Translation gives CATSSYDSYEQYL. This chain uses TRBV24-1 with TRBJ2-7; D is unresolved. V lost 6 bases to trimming and J lost 0 bases, with 8 bases between them. The CDR3 sequence is 13 residues long. CDR1 and CDR2 (germline): KGHDR, SFDVKD.

This chain connects TRBV6-1 to TRBJ2-5; no firm D call. The length of the CDR3 is 13 residues. With 6 bases removed from V and 2 bases from J, the gap between germline ends came to 10 bases. The V gene's germline CDR1 is MNHNS and CDR2 SASEGT. The DNA for the CDR3 is TGTGCCAGCAGCTCCTTAGAACAAGAGACCCAGTACTTC. This encodes CASSSLEQETQYF.

This clonotype has ten or more counts. The V call is TRBV5-1, the J call TRBJ2-3; 12 bases align to TRBD2. CDR1 and CDR2 (germline): SGHRS, YFSETQ. The CDR3 covers 16 residues. J lost 2 bases, V lost 3 bases, and 4 bases had no gene match. CDR3 nucleotide sequence: TGCGCCAGCAGCTCAAGACTAGCGGGGGTCACAGATACGCAGTATTTT. It codes for CASSSRLAGVTDTQYF.

There are many counts of this clonotype. The chain joins TRBV6-5 to TRBJ2-5, with 8 bases identical to TRBD1. The CDR3 consists of 16 residues. With V trimmed by 5 bases and J by 2 bases, 10 bases remained unmatched. Germline V gene sequence: CDR1 MNHEY, CDR2 SVGAGI. CDR3 sequence reads: CASSPGRQGLQETQYF. The CDR3 nucleotides read TGTGCCAGCAGTCCGGGACGACAGGGGCTGCAAGAGACCCAGTACTTC.

Many counts were recorded for this clonotype. The chain uses TRBV7-9 and TRBJ2-5; no definite D call. Germline V lookup: CDR1 SEHNR, CDR2 FQNEAQ (reference sequence). This CDR3 spans 14 amino acids. Trimming left V 1 base short and J 3 bases short, with 9 bases between. CDR3 protein: CASSLDFQEETQYF. CDR3 bases: TGTGCCAGCAGCTTAGATTTCCAAGAAGAGACCCAGTACTTC.

This clonotype has more than one count but fewer than ten. The gene calls are TRBV5-1 and TRBJ2-1, with D uncertain. CDR1 is SGHRS, CDR2 YFSETQ, per germline. V lost 6 bases, J lost 10 bases, and 17 bases lay in between. The CDR3 is 13 amino acids. The CDR3 reads CASNPFSGEEQFF. The CDR3 bases are TGCGCCAGCAACCCCTTCTCGGGCGAGGAGCAGTTCTTC.

Of note for this clonotype: A single base separates this from a much larger clone, so it may be a read error. V and J are TRBV5-1 and TRBJ2-7; D remains unclear. CDR3 length equals 15 residues. Per germline, CDR1 SGHRS and CDR2 YFSETQ. The CDR3 coding sequence is TGCACCAGCAGCTTAAATGGCTTGTTCCCCTACGAGCAGTACTTC. Its translation is CTSSLNGLFPYEQYF.

This clonotype was picked up many times. The chain combines TRBV5-1 with TRBJ2-1; D gene unclear. Germline assignment: CDR1 SGHRS and CDR2 YFSETQ. The CDR3 spans 15 residues. V lost 2 bases and J lost 3, with 12 bases in between. The CDR3 nucleotides read TGCGCCAGCAGCTTCGACTCCCCGAACTACAATGAGCAGTTCTTC. Protein: CASSFDSPNYNEQFF.

The J gene is TRBJ2-5, the V gene TRBV5-6; 12 bases are shared with TRBD2. V lost 4 bases and J lost 3; bases outside the gene matches: 19. CDR3 size: 20 residues. Germline V gene data show CDR1 as SGHDT and CDR2 as YYEEEE. The CDR3 loop reads CASSPQSTPWTSGTEETQYF. The DNA for the CDR3 is TGTGCCAGCAGCCCTCAATCAACCCCTTGGACTAGCGGGACCGAAGAGACCCAGTACTTC.

This clonotype came up many times. Compared with germline, one end of the junction differs, possibly owing to a read error. The gene calls are TRBV7-2 and TRBJ2-7; 8 nucleotides line up with TRBD2. This CDR3 spans 15 amino acids. Germline V gene sequence: CDR1 SGHTA, CDR2 FQGNSA. The CDR3 nucleotides read TGCGCCAGCAGCCTCGCCGGGAGGGGTTCCTACGAGCAGTACTTC. Protein: CASSLAGRGSYEQYF.

The rearrangement uses TRBV29-1 and TRBJ2-7; no definite D call. V was cut by 4 bases and J by 2 bases, with 9 bases left in between. CDR3 length equals 12 residues. Germline CDR1 and CDR2: SQVTM and ANQGSEA. This chain's CDR3 is CSVVLWAYEQYF. The CDR3 DNA follows: TGCAGCGTTGTACTCTGGGCCTACGAGCAGTACTTC.

This clonotype came up many times. The chain employs TRBV20-1 and TRBJ2-7; 7 nucleotides agree with TRBD2. The J call is in doubt because the DNA end fits TRBJ2-5 better. Germline assignment: CDR1 DFQATT and CDR2 SNEGSKA (reference sequence). The CDR3 covers 15 residues. The CDR3 region has the DNA TGCAGTGCTAGTCCTAGCGGACGCCGCCAAGAGACCCAGTACTTC. This sequence encodes CSASPSGRRQETQYF.